Each of the 2 T cell receptor beta chains below was sequenced from the same sample in a study of blood T cell repertoires in COVID-19. This table comes from immunoSEQ multiplex PCR, and its TCRdb copy is limited to in-frame clones, with some not included. The table lists about 230,000 clones, 90% of them singletons, with approximately 2.6% in the top ten. Material: peripheral blood. The receptor set was obtained from a man younger than 40 with COVID-19, enrolled during active disease.

The CDR3: CASSLEQAMDYGYTF. CDR3 nucleotide sequence: TGTGCCAGCAGTTTAGAACAGGCCATGGACTATGGCTACACCTTC. The genes are TRBV28 and TRBJ1-2, with D possibly TRBD1 on 5 matching bases. Germline loops: CDR1 MDHEN, CDR2 SYDVKM. CDR3 length: 15 residues. V lost 2 bases, J lost 3 bases, and 13 bases lay in between.

The chain uses TRBV28 and TRBJ2-7; D gene unclear. Trimming cost V 1 base and J 0 bases, with 10 bases left between them. The CDR3 loop spans 15 amino acids. Per germline, CDR1 MDHEN and CDR2 SYDVKM. The chain's CDR3 is CASSLYSLSSYEQYF. The DNA of the CDR3 is TGTGCCAGCAGTTTATACAGCCTAAGCTCCTACGAGCAGTACTTC.